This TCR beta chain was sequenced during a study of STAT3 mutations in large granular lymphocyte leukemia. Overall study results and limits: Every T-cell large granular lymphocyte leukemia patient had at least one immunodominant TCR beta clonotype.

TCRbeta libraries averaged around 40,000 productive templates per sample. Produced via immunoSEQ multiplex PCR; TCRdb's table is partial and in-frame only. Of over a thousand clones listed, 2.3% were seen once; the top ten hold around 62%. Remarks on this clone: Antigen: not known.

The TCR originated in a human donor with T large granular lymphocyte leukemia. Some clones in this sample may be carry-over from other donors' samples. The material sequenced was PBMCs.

The CDR3 DNA reads as TGTGCCTGGAGCGAAAATGTGGATACGCAGTATTTT. Its translation is CAWSENVDTQYF. The chain links TRBV30 to TRBJ2-3, with D unresolved. Germline V gene sequence: CDR1 GTSNPN, CDR2 SVGIG (reference sequence). The CDR3 is 12 amino acids. V lost 3 bases and J lost 6, with 10 bases in between.